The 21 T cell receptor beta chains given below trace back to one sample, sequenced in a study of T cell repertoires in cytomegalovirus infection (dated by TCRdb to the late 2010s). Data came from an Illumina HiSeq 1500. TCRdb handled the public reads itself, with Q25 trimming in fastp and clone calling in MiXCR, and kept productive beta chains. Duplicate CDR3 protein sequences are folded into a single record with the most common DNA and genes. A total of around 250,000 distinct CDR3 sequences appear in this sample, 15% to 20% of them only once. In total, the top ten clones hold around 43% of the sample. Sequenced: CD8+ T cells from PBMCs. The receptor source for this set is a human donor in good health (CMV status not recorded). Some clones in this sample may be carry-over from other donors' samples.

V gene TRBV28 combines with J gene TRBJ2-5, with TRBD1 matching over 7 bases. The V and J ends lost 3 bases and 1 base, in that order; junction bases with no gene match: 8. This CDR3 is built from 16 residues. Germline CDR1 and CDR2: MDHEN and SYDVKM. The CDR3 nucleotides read TGTGCCAGCAGTTTTGTTGCAAGGGGGCCCCAAGAGACCCAGTACTTC. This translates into CASSFVARGPQETQYF.

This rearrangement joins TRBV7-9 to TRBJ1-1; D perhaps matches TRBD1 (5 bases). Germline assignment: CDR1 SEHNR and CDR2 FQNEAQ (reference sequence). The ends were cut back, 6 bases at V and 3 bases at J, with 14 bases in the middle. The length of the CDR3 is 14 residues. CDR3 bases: TGTGCCAGCAGTTACGGGGCAGGGTACACTGAAGCTTTCTTT. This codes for CASSYGAGYTEAFF.

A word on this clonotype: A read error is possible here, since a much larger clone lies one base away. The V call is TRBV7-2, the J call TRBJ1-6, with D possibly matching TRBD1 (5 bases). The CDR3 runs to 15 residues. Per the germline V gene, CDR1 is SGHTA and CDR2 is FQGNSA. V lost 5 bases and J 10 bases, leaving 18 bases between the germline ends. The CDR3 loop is CASSPHVGGDSPLHF. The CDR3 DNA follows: TGTGCCAGCAGCCCGCACGTGGGGGGAGACTCACCCCTCCACTTT. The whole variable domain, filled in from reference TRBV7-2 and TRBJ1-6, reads GAGVSQSPSNKVTEKGKDVELRCDPISGHTALYWYRQSLGQGLEFLIYFQGNSAPDKSGLPSDRFSAERTGGSVSTLTIQRTQQEDSAVYLCASSPHVGGDSPLHFGNGTRLTVT.

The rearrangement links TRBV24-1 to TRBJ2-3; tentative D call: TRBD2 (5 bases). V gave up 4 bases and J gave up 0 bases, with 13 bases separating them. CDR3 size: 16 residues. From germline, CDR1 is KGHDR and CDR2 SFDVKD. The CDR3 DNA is TGTGCCACCAGTGACCCTCGGGGAACGAGCACAGATACGCAGTATTTT. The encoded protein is CATSDPRGTSTDTQYF.

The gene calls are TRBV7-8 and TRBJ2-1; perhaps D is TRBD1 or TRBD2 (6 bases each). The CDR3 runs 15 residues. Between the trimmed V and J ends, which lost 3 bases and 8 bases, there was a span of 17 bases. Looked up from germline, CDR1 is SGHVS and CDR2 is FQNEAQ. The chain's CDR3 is CASSFRRGPRDEQFF. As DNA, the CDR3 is TGTGCCAGCAGCTTTCGACGGGGGCCCCGAGATGAGCAGTTCTTC.

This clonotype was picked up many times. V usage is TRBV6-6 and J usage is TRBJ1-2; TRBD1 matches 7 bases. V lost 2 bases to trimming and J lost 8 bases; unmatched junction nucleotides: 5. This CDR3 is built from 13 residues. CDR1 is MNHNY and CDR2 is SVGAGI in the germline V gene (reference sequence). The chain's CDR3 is CASSYVTGSGYTF. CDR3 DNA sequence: TGTGCCAGCAGTTACGTGACAGGGAGCGGCTACACCTTC.

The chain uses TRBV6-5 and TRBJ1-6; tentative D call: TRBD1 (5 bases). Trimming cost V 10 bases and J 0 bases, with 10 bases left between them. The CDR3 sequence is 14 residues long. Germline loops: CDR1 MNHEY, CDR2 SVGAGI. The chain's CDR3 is CATAGGSYNSPLHF. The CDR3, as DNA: TGTGCCACCGCCGGGGGCTCCTATAATTCACCCCTCCACTTT.

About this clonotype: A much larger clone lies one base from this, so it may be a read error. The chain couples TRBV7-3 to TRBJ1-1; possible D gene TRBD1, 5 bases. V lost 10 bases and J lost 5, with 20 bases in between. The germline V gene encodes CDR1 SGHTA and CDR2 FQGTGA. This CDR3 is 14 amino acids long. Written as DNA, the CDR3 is TGTGCCACCCTGCCCGATCAGGGTTGGACTGAAGCTTTCTTT. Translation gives CATLPDQGWTEAFF.

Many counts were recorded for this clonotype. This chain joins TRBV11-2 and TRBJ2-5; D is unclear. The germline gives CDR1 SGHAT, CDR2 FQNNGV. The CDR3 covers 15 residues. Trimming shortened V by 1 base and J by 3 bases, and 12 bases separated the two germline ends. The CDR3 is CASSLGAVTKETQYF. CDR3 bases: TGTGCCAGCAGCTTAGGGGCTGTGACGAAAGAGACCCAGTACTTC.

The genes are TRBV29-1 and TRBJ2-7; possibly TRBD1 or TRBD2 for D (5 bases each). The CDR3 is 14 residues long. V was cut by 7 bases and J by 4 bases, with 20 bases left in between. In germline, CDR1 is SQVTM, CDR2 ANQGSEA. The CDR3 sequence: CSAKREGPPYEQYF. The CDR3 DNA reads TGCAGCGCAAAACGAGAGGGGCCTCCGTACGAGCAGTACTTC.

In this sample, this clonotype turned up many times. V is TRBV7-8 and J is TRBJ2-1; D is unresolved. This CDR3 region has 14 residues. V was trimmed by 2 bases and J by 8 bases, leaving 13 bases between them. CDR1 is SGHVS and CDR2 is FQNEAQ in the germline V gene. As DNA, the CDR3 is TGTGCCAGCAGCTTATCTCTTGGGAACCATGAGCAGTTCTTC. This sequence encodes CASSLSLGNHEQFF.

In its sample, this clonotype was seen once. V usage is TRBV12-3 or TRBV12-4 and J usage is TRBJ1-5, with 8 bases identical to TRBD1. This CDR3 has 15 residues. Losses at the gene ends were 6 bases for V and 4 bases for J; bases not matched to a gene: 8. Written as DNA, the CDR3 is TGTGCCAGCAGCCTAGGACAGGGATGGAATCAGCCCCAGCATTTT. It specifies CASSLGQGWNQPQHF.

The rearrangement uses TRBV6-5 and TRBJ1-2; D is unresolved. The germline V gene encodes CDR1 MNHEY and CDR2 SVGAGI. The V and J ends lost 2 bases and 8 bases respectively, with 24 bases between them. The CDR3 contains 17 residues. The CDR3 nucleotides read TGTGCCAGCAGTTACGCTTCGTGGGCCGCCACGGGTCGAGGCTACACCTTC. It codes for CASSYASWAATGRGYTF.

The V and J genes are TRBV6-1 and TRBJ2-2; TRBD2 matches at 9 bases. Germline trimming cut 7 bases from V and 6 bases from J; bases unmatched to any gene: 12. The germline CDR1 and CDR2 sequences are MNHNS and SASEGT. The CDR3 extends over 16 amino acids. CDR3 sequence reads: CASTQTAGGYAGELFF. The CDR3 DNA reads TGTGCCAGCACCCAAACAGCGGGGGGTTACGCCGGGGAGCTGTTTTTT.

The CDR3 nucleotides read TGTGCCAGCAGTTTCTTCAGGGTCTCCTACGAGCAGTACTTC. It yields the protein CASSFFRVSYEQYF. The gene calls are TRBV28 and TRBJ2-7; D is perhaps TRBD1 (5 bases). V gave up 3 bases and J gave up 0 bases, with 9 bases separating them. Germline CDR1 reads MDHEN; CDR2 reads SYDVKM. The CDR3 consists of 14 residues.

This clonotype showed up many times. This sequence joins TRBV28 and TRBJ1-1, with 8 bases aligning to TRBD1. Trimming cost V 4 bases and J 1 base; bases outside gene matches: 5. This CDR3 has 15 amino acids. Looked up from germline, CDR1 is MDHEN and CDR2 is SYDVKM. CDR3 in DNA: TGTGCCAGCAGTTACTCCGGGACAGGGAACACTGAAGCTTTCTTT. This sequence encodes CASSYSGTGNTEAFF.

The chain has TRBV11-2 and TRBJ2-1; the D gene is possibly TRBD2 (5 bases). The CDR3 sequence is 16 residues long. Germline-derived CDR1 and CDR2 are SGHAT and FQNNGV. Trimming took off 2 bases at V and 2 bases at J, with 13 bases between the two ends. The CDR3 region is CASSLTLAETYNEQFF. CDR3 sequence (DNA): TGTGCCAGCAGCTTAACCCTAGCTGAGACCTACAATGAGCAGTTCTTC.

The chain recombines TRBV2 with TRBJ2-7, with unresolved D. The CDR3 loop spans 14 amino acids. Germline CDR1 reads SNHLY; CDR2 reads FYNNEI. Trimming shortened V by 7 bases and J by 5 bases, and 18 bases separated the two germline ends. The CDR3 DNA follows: TGTGCCAGCATCACGGGCTTGGCGATCAACGAGCAGTACTTC. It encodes CASITGLAINEQYF.

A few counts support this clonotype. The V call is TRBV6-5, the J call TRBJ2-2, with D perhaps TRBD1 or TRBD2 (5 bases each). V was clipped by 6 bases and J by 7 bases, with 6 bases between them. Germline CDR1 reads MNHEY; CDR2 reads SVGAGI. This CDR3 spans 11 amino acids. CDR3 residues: CASRRGGELFF. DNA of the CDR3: TGTGCCAGCAGGAGGGGCGGGGAGCTGTTTTTT.

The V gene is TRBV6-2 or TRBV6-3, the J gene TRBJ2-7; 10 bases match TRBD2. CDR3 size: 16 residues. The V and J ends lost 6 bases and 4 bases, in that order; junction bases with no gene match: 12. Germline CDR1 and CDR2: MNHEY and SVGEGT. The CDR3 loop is CASSSKPGLARYEQYF. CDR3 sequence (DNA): TGTGCCAGCAGCTCAAAGCCGGGACTAGCGAGGTACGAGCAGTACTTC.

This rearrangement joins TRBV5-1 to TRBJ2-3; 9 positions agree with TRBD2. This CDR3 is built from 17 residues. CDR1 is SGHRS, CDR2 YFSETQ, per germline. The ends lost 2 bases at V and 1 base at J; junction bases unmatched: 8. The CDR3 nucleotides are TGCGCCAGCAGCTTTTTAGGCGGGAGGGGAGGCACAGATACGCAGTATTTT. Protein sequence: CASSFLGGRGGTDTQYF.